This T cell receptor (beta chain) appears in the sequencing data of a study of T cells in women clearing cervical HPV infection. On the study more broadly: Women with histologically confirmed HPV16-related CIN3 or worse, 2 with invasive cancer, served as cases.

Only in-frame clones appear in the TCRdb table, and some are missing; sequencing was by immunoSEQ multiplex PCR. The sample data list 25,000 to 35,000 clones. Turning to this clone: The sequenced fragment ends 3 residues before the CDR3 boundary, so the rest is inferred from the germline J gene.

The V and J ends lost 5 bases and 2 bases respectively, with 13 bases between them. The CDR3 is 14 amino acids. Germline V gives CDR1 DFQATT, CDR2 SNEGSKA (reference sequence). The sequence came from a woman between 18 and 70 years old with a cervical HPV16 infection that either progressed to CIN3+ or cleared (not recorded which). Material: blood buffy coat. This sequence joins TRBV20-1 and TRBJ1-5, with D perhaps matching TRBD1 (6 bases). The CDR3 reads CSALNRDGNQPQHF. The sequenced CDR3 bases are TGCAGTGCTTTAAACAGGGACGGCAATCAGCCC.